The 7 T cell receptor beta chains in this list originate from one sample, sequenced in a study of cytomegalovirus exposure and HLA in healthy donors. 60 Vbeta and 13 Jbeta primers were used in PCR. Profiling relied on immunoSEQ multiplex PCR, and the TCRdb table lists in-frame clones only, not all of them. The table has 130,000 to 150,000 clones, approximately 80% seen once. The sample was PBMCs. The source of these receptors is a middle-aged man in good health and CMV-seropositive.

Comments on this clone: Other DNA sequences in the sample encode the same CDR3. The DNA for the CDR3 is TGCGCCAGCAGCTTTAATCCCGGAGGGGACACCGGGGAGCTGTTTTTT. It yields the protein CASSFNPGGDTGELFF. This chain connects TRBV5-1 to TRBJ2-2; possibly TRBD2 for D (6 bases). Per the germline V gene, CDR1 is SGHRS and CDR2 is YFSETQ. This CDR3 contains 16 residues. Trimming left V 2 bases short and J 3 bases short, with 14 bases between.

J is TRBJ2-2 and V is TRBV2; D possibly matches TRBD1 or TRBD2 (5 bases each). This CDR3 contains 14 residues. Germline V CDR1 and CDR2: SNHLY, FYNNEI. The CDR3 spells CASARGSRTGELFF. CDR3 in DNA: TGTGCTAGCGCTAGGGGATCGCGGACCGGGGAGCTGTTTTTT.

The rearrangement links TRBV27 to TRBJ2-3; D call uncertain. Per germline, CDR1 MNHEY and CDR2 SMNVEV (reference sequence). Trimming left V 3 bases short and J 4 bases short, with 2 bases between. The CDR3 spans 11 residues. CDR3 sequence reads: CASSFADTQYF. The CDR3 nucleotides read TGTGCCAGCAGTTTCGCAGATACGCAGTATTTT.

The chain joins TRBV29-1 to TRBJ1-1; a weak D match, TRBD1 (6 bases). CDR1 and CDR2 from the germline V gene are SQVTM and ANQGSEA. Trimming took off 3 bases at V and 5 bases at J, with 16 bases between the two ends. The CDR3 is 14 amino acids. The CDR3 region has the DNA TGCAGCGTTGACCGATCAGGGGCTGGGACTGAAGCTTTCTTT. Its translation is CSVDRSGAGTEAFF.

The chain uses TRBV27 and TRBJ2-7; TRBD2 is a possible D gene (5 bases). Germline loops: CDR1 MNHEY, CDR2 SMNVEV (reference sequence). Trimming removed 2 bases from V and 5 bases from J, with 16 bases in between. There are 15 residues in the CDR3. CDR3 sequence: CASSLGGLGTDEQYF. The DNA of the CDR3 is TGTGCCAGCAGTTTAGGAGGACTGGGAACAGACGAGCAGTACTTC.

The CDR3 loop reads CASSGMLRDRAFEQYF. The DNA for the CDR3 is TGTGCCAGCAGCGGAATGCTCCGGGACAGGGCCTTCGAGCAGTACTTC. This chain joins TRBV5-5 and TRBJ2-5; the match to TRBD1 covers 9 bases. Matching the DNA end better, TRBJ2-7 makes the J call doubtful. This CDR3 has 16 amino acids. CDR1 and CDR2 (germline): SGHKS, YYEKEE (reference sequence).

The chain carries TRBV7-6 and TRBJ2-6; maybe TRBD1 (5 bases). The CDR3 consists of 18 residues. Germline assignment: CDR1 SGHVS and CDR2 FNYEAQ. The V end was cut by 1 base, the J end by 0 bases, with 13 bases between. CDR3 bases: TGTGCCAGCAGCTTAGGACCGACTGGGGCCTCTGGGGCCAACGTCCTGACTTTC. Protein product: CASSLGPTGASGANVLTF.